One and the same sample provided the 10 T cell receptor beta chains below, sequenced in a study of T cells in narcolepsy. Only in-frame clones appear in the TCRdb table, and some are missing; sequencing was by immunoSEQ multiplex PCR. The table shows under 35,000 clones, with roughly four fifths occurring only once. Sample: CD45RA- memory CD4+ T cells from PBMCs. These receptors all stem from a human donor with narcolepsy.

The gene calls are TRBV30 and TRBJ2-7; 7 bases are shared with TRBD1. The CDR3 is 13 residues long. Looked up from germline, CDR1 is GTSNPN and CDR2 is SVGIG (reference sequence). V shed 8 bases, J shed 2 bases, and the junction held 9 bases outside the gene matches. CDR3 amino acids: CAHRRGTAYEQYF. In nucleotides, the CDR3 is TGTGCCCACCGGAGAGGGACAGCCTACGAGCAGTACTTC.

The chain recombines TRBV30 with TRBJ2-3; the match to TRBD2 covers 8 bases. The CDR3 sequence is 15 residues long. CDR1 is GTSNPN and CDR2 is SVGIG in the germline V gene (reference sequence). Losses at the gene ends were 2 bases for V and 6 bases for J; bases not matched to a gene: 10. CDR3 sequence: CAWSPGLGPADTQYF. The CDR3, as DNA: TGTGCCTGGAGTCCGGGACTAGGACCCGCCGATACGCAGTATTTT.

This rearrangement joins TRBV19 to TRBJ2-1; TRBD1 agrees at 10 bases. This CDR3 comprises 16 residues. Germline V gene sequence: CDR1 LNHDA, CDR2 SQIVND (reference sequence). V lost 1 base, J lost 2 bases, and 2 bases stayed unmatched. The CDR3 DNA reads TGTGCCAGTAGTATAGTAGGACAGGGGGCCTACAATGAGCAGTTCTTC. Protein product: CASSIVGQGAYNEQFF.

The chain links TRBV2 to TRBJ1-2; TRBD1 agrees at 7 bases. Trimming removed 1 base from V and 8 bases from J; junction bases left unmatched: 7. The CDR3 runs to 14 residues. Germline V gene sequence: CDR1 SNHLY, CDR2 FYNNEI. The CDR3 region has the DNA TGTGCCAGCAGTGAAGGGGAAGGGGGCCTCGGCTACACCTTC. Amino acid sequence: CASSEGEGGLGYTF.

The chain employs TRBV2 and TRBJ2-2, with D perhaps TRBD1 (5 bases). Germline V CDR1 and CDR2: SNHLY, FYNNEI. The CDR3 covers 16 residues. V lost 6 bases, J lost 3 bases, and 17 bases lay in between. CDR3 DNA: TGTGCCAGCAGCCCGGCCCAGGGAATATACACCGGGGAGCTGTTTTTT. Amino acid sequence: CASSPAQGIYTGELFF.

The V and J genes are TRBV2 and TRBJ2-3; D possibly corresponds to TRBD2 (5 bases). V gave up 8 bases and J gave up 2 bases, with 14 bases separating them. Looked up from germline, CDR1 is SNHLY and CDR2 is FYNNEI. This CDR3 is 14 amino acids long. This chain's CDR3 is CASGLGGYTDTQYF. The CDR3 DNA sequence: TGTGCCAGCGGGCTCGGAGGTTACACAGATACGCAGTATTTT.

CDR3 in DNA: TGTGCCAGCAGCTTAGTCTTCGGGAATCAGCCCCAGCATTTT. This sequence encodes CASSLVFGNQPQHF. The chain couples TRBV7-2 to TRBJ1-5; no clear D. The CDR3 runs 14 residues. From germline, CDR1 is SGHTA and CDR2 FQGNSA. Trimming pared 1 base from V and 4 bases from J, leaving 8 bases between. Looking up the rest from reference TRBV7-2 and TRBJ1-5 gives the full variable domain: GAGVSQSPSNKVTEKGKDVELRCDPISGHTALYWYRQSLGQGLEFLIYFQGNSAPDKSGLPSDRFSAERTGGSVSTLTIQRTQQEDSAVYLCASSLVFGNQPQHFGDGTRLSIL.

This clone occurred once. The chain is built from TRBV7-9 and TRBJ2-1, with a possible D match to TRBD2 (7 bases). The CDR3 length is 16 residues. Trimming removed 5 bases from V and 4 bases from J, with 18 bases in between. Germline V lookup: CDR1 SEHNR, CDR2 FQNEAQ (reference sequence). This CDR3 reads CASSAPGGGVYNEQFF. The DNA of the CDR3 is TGTGCCAGCAGCGCGCCGGGGGGCGGGGTGTACAATGAGCAGTTCTTC.

The gene calls are TRBV5-4 and TRBJ1-2; the D gene is possibly TRBD1 (5 bases). V dropped 3 bases and J dropped 4 bases, with 7 bases sitting between them. Germline V gives CDR1 SGHNT, CDR2 YYREEE (reference sequence). The CDR3 length is 12 residues. The CDR3 DNA follows: TGTGCCAGCAGCTCGACAGTCTATGGCTACACCTTC. Its translation: CASSSTVYGYTF.

The chain carries TRBV5-1 and TRBJ2-3; D is possibly TRBD2 (5 bases). Germline V lookup: CDR1 SGHRS, CDR2 YFSETQ. V gave up 0 bases and J gave up 3 bases, with 11 bases separating them. This CDR3 is 15 amino acids long. The CDR3 nucleotides are TGCGCCAGCAGCTTGGGCGGACTCCCGACAGATACGCAGTATTTT. It specifies CASSLGGLPTDTQYF.